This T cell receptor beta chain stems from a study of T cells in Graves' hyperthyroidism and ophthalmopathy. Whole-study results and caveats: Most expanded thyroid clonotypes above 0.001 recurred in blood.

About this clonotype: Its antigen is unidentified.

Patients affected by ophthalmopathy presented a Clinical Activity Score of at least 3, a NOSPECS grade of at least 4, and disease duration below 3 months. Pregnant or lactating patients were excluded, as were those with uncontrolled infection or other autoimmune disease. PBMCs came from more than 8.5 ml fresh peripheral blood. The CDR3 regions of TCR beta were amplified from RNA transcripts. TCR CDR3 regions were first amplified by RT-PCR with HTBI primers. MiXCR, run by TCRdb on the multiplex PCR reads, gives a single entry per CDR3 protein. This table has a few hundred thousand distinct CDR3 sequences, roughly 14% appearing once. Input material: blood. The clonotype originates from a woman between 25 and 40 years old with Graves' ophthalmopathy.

The CDR3 bases are TGTGCCAGCAGTCTTGTGGGCCGCGGGGATCGGCCCCAGCATTTT. It specifies CASSLVGRGDRPQHF. V gene TRBV28 combines with J gene TRBJ1-5; D unclear. Trimming stripped 5 bases from V and 9 bases from J, with 20 bases between. Germline CDR1 MDHEN, CDR2 SYDVKM. The CDR3 loop spans 15 amino acids.